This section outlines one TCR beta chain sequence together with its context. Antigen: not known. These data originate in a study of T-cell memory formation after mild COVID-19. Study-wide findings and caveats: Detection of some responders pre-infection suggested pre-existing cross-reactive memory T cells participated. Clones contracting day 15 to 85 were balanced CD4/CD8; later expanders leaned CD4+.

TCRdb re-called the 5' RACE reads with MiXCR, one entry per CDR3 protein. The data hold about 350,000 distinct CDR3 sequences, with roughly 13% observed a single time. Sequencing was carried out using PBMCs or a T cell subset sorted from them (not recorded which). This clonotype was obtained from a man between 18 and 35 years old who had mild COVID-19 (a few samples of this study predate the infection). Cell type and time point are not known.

CDR3 nucleotides: TGTGCCAGCAGGCAAGGGAGGGGGCAACAGCCCCAGCATTTT. This codes for CASRQGRGQQPQHF. The chain couples TRBV12-3 or TRBV12-4 to TRBJ1-5; the match to TRBD1 covers 7 bases. The V and J ends lost 6 bases and 7 bases, in that order; junction bases with no gene match: 9. The CDR3 extends over 14 amino acids.